This T cell receptor beta chain was obtained from a study of glioma-infiltrating T cells. Study-wide findings and caveats: CDR3 overlap between tissue and blood was very small.

This CDR3 contains 19 residues. V lost 2 bases, J lost 16 bases, and 27 bases stayed unmatched. Germline V gene sequence: CDR1 MNHEY, CDR2 SVGAGI. TCR alpha and beta CDR3 regions were amplified from RNA using iRepertoire nested multiplex PCR. TCRdb independently ran MiXCR on the multiplex PCR reads; one entry per CDR3 protein. The repertoire includes about 10,000 distinct CDR3 sequences, roughly 61% of them detected once, and roughly 20% sits in the top ten. About this clonotype itself: Its antigen is undetermined.

The chain recombines TRBV6-5 with TRBJ2-1, with 9 bases that match TRBD2. The specimen sequenced was glioma tissue, nonneoplastic brain tissue, or PBMCs (not recorded which). The sequence was collected from a human donor with low-grade glioma or glioblastoma, undergoing nonglioma brain surgery, or in good health (not recorded which). The CDR3 DNA follows: TGTGCCAGCAGTTACAATATCGGTCTAGCGGGACCTCGTTACAATGAGAAATTCTTC. Translating gives CASSYNIGLAGPRYNEKFF.